One and the same sample provided the 15 T cell receptor beta chains below, sequenced in a study of T cells in localized non-small cell lung cancer. Measured with immunoSEQ multiplex PCR; TCRdb has only the in-frame clones, and not every one. The sample has around 3,000 clones, just over 35% seen once. The source material was lung tumor tissue, sampled before any cancer treatment. The receptors were gathered from an older male donor with stage I squamous cell lung carcinoma.

By sample fraction, this clone is medium-sized. The chain employs TRBV11-3 and TRBJ1-1; the D gene is possibly TRBD1 (5 bases). Looked up from germline, CDR1 is SGHNT and CDR2 is YENEEA. Trimming stripped 1 base from V and 5 bases from J, with 11 bases between. This CDR3 contains 14 residues. CDR3: CASSLGDWGTEAFF. The CDR3 region has the DNA TGTGCCAGCAGCTTAGGGGATTGGGGGACTGAAGCTTTCTTT.

By sample share, this clone is medium-sized (0.01 to 0.1%). The rearrangement uses TRBV9 and TRBJ1-4; D remains unclear. CDR1 SGDLS and CDR2 YYNGEE come from the germline V gene. The CDR3 has 14 amino acids. Trimming cost V 2 bases and J 4 bases, with 9 bases left between them. The CDR3 DNA sequence: TGTGCCAGCAGCGTGGAAGGGATTAATGAAAAACTGTTTTTT. Translation gives CASSVEGINEKLFF. Filled out from reference TRBV9 and TRBJ1-4, the complete variable domain reads DSGVTQTPKHLITATGQRVTLRCSPRSGDLSVYWYQQSLDQGLQFLIQYYNGEERAKGNILERFSAQQFPDLHSELNLSSLELGDSALYFCASSVEGINEKLFFGSGTQLSVL.

The chain uses TRBV11-3 and TRBJ2-1; D remains unclear. Trimming left V 3 bases short and J 0 bases short, with 12 bases between. The V gene's germline CDR1 is SGHNT and CDR2 YENEEA. The CDR3 spans 16 residues. CDR3 sequence reads: CASSLFDSFSYNEQFF. The CDR3, as DNA: TGTGCCAGCAGCTTGTTTGATTCGTTCTCCTACAATGAGCAGTTCTTC.

This clone was seen a few times. The chain links TRBV11-3 to TRBJ1-5; the D gene is possibly TRBD1 (6 bases). Trimming took off 3 bases at V and 3 bases at J, with 9 bases between the two ends. The V gene's germline CDR1 is SGHNT and CDR2 YENEEA. The CDR3 is 14 amino acids. For the CDR3, the DNA is TGTGCCAGCAGCTTCGCAGGGGACAATCAGCCCCAGCATTTT. Protein sequence: CASSFAGDNQPQHF.

V gene TRBV9 combines with J gene TRBJ2-7; possible D gene TRBD2, 5 bases. Between the trimmed V and J ends, which lost 6 bases and 5 bases, there was a span of 18 bases. The CDR3 length is 14 residues. Germline V gene sequence: CDR1 SGDLS, CDR2 YYNGEE. CDR3 sequence reads: CASTVGPGKDEQYF. CDR3 nucleotide sequence: TGTGCCAGCACCGTGGGCCCGGGGAAGGACGAGCAGTACTTC. The whole variable domain, remainder taken from reference TRBV9 and TRBJ2-7, is DSGVTQTPKHLITATGQRVTLRCSPRSGDLSVYWYQQSLDQGLQFLIQYYNGEERAKGNILERFSAQQFPDLHSELNLSSLELGDSALYFCASTVGPGKDEQYFGPGTRLTVT.

A note on this clone: Germline is not matched at one junction end, which may reflect a read error. V and J are TRBV6-8 and TRBJ1-3; D unresolved. The CDR3 covers 15 residues. Germline V lookup: CDR1 MNHGY, CDR2 SAAAGT. Here the CDR3 reads CAISAAAVSGNTIYF. The CDR3 DNA follows: TGTGCCATCAGTGCCGCCGCGGTATCTGGAAACACCATATATTTT.

This chain links TRBV4-1 with TRBJ2-3; 13 bases map to TRBD2. The junction had 7 bases not matched to a gene; V was cut back by 0 bases and J by 7 bases. There are 17 residues in the CDR3. Germline assignment: CDR1 MGHRA and CDR2 YSYEKL. The CDR3 loop reads CASSQDLTSGRPHTQYF. CDR3 in DNA: TGCGCCAGCAGCCAAGATTTGACTAGCGGGAGGCCCCATACGCAGTATTTT.

The chain carries TRBV25-1 and TRBJ2-7; no definite D call. Trimming left V 2 bases short and J 6 bases short, with 11 bases between. The CDR3 has 13 amino acids. Germline values: CDR1 MGHDK, CDR2 SYGVNS. CDR3 in amino acids: CASSEARGGEQYF. CDR3 nucleotide sequence: TGTGCCAGCAGTGAAGCCCGCGGCGGCGAGCAGTACTTC.

This chain uses TRBV28 with TRBJ1-2, with a possible D match to TRBD1 (6 bases). V was pared by 2 bases and J by 7 bases, with 17 bases between. Per germline, CDR1 MDHEN and CDR2 SYDVKM. The CDR3 spans 15 residues. The CDR3 loop reads CASSLRAEGVGGYTF. CDR3 bases: TGTGCCAGCAGTTTACGTGCAGAGGGGGTCGGTGGCTACACCTTC.

This rearrangement joins TRBV28 to TRBJ1-2; possibly TRBD1 for D (5 bases). The CDR3 runs to 14 residues. The V gene lost 10 bases and the J gene lost 0 bases, with 15 bases spanning the gap. Germline V gene sequence: CDR1 MDHEN, CDR2 SYDVKM. The CDR3: CANGTTQANYGYTF. The DNA of the CDR3 is TGTGCCAACGGGACGACTCAAGCTAACTATGGCTACACCTTC.

The table lists this clone with a few counts. This CDR3 is CASSSYTGLHGYTF. The CDR3 DNA reads TGTGCCAGCAGTTCCTACACAGGGCTCCATGGCTACACCTTC. This sequence joins TRBV27 and TRBJ1-2; TRBD1 is a possible D gene (6 bases). This CDR3 comprises 14 residues. Trimming pared 4 bases from V and 6 bases from J, leaving 15 bases between. Germline CDR1 MNHEY, CDR2 SMNVEV (reference sequence).

This sequence joins TRBV15 and TRBJ2-5; D not certain. Germline V gives CDR1 LNHNV, CDR2 YYDKDF (reference sequence). This CDR3 has 14 amino acids. Trimming removed 1 base at V and 5 bases at J, with 11 bases between. The CDR3, as DNA: TGTGCCACCAGCAGAGTCGGCCTCGCCGAGACCCAGTACTTC. This sequence encodes CATSRVGLAETQYF.

This clone was observed a few times. The V gene is TRBV2, the J gene TRBJ1-4; 7 positions agree with TRBD1. Germline values: CDR1 SNHLY, CDR2 FYNNEI. The CDR3 runs 16 residues. V gave up 2 bases and J gave up 5 bases; unmatched junction bases: 8. The CDR3 DNA is TGTGCCAGCAGTGAATTGGGCAGGGGGAACAATGAAAAACTGTTTTTT. Its translation is CASSELGRGNNEKLFF.

The V and J genes are TRBV29-1 and TRBJ1-2; D ambiguous. CDR1 is SQVTM and CDR2 is ANQGSEA in the germline V gene. The CDR3 sequence is 12 residues long. V shed 0 bases and J shed 6 bases, with 8 bases lying between them. CDR3 in DNA: TGCAGCGTTGAAGAGACGGTTAATGGCTACACCTTC. Translated, it gives CSVEETVNGYTF.

This clone was counted a few times. The rearrangement links TRBV9 to TRBJ2-5; D gene uncertain. Germline-derived CDR1 and CDR2 are SGDLS and YYNGEE. Trimming removed 2 bases from V and 3 bases from J, with 8 bases in between. There are 13 residues in the CDR3. In nucleotides, the CDR3 is TGTGCCAGCAGCGTGGCAGCAGAAGAGACCCAGTACTTC. This sequence encodes CASSVAAEETQYF.